One sample yielded the 2 T cell receptor beta chains listed below, sequenced in a study of blood T cell repertoires in COVID-19. Sequencing used immunoSEQ multiplex PCR; TCRdb keeps in-frame clones, though not all of them. The data hold 50,000 to 80,000 clones, with 90% observed a single time. Sequencing was carried out using peripheral blood. The receptor set was obtained from a woman of 80 years or more with active COVID-19.

The J gene is TRBJ1-5, the V gene TRBV24-1; 8 nucleotides match TRBD1. V lost 0 bases, J lost 6 bases, and 6 bases stayed unmatched. Germline V gene lookup returns CDR1 KGHDR and CDR2 SFDVKD. CDR3 length: 16 residues. The CDR3 DNA reads as TGTGCCACCAGTGATTTGGAGGACAGGGTAGGTCAGCCCCAGCATTTT. Translation gives CATSDLEDRVGQPQHF.

This chain joins TRBV19 and TRBJ1-1; D ambiguous. Between the trimmed V and J ends, which lost 0 bases and 6 bases, there was a span of 8 bases. This CDR3 is 13 amino acids long. Germline CDR1 LNHDA, CDR2 SQIVND (reference sequence). The CDR3 spells CASSIEEGSEAFF. CDR3 coding DNA: TGTGCCAGTAGTATAGAGGAGGGATCTGAAGCTTTCTTT.